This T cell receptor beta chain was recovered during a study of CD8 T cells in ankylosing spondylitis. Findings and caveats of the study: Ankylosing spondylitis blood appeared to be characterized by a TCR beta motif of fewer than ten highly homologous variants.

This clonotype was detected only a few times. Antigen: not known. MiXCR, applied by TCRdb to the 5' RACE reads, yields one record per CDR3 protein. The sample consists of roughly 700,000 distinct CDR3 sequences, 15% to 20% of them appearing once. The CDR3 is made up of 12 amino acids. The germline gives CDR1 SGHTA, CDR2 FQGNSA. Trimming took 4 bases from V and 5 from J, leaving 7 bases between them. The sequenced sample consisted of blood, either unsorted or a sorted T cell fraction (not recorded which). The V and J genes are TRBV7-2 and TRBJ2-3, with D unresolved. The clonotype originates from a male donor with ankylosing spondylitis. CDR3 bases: TGTGCCAGCAGCTCGTACAGAGATACGCAGTATTTT. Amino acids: CASSSYRDTQYF.